Detailed here is one TCR beta chain. In this sample, this clonotype turned up many times. Its antigen remains unidentified. No qualities accompany the bases; no much larger clone lies one base away. This sample is part of a study of T cell repertoires in cytomegalovirus infection (dated by TCRdb to between 2018 and 2020). Notes on the research overall: Donor HLA type was relevant to the analysis, because carriage of CMV infection together with the matching HLA type was indicated by public TCR beta signatures.

Measured from the cysteine to the phenylalanine, the CDR3 is 20 residues long. The entry retains the CDR3 DNA only, 60 bases that are in frame from base 1. The germline V and J ends show losses of 4 bases and 0 bases respectively, and no gene match explains 10 bases of the junction. CDR1 SGHTA and CDR2 FQGNSA were looked up in the germline V gene. Broader findings and caveats from the paper: Cumulative frequency of public TCR beta family members discriminated carriers of CMV infection plus the relevant HLA type in this cohort and an independent roughly 350-donor cohort. The ex vivo response was dominated by HLA-C-restricted CMV-specific TCR beta clonotypes, which also provided the single most frequent clonotype in two of eight donors.

These reads were obtained on an Illumina HiSeq 1500. TCRdb trimmed the raw reads at Q25, called clones with MiXCR and kept productive beta chains. Identical CDR3 protein sequences are pooled into one entry, listed with their most common genes and DNA. The sample has more than 400,000 distinct CDR3 sequences on record, around 27% of them singletons. The biggest ten clones account for less than 15% of the sample. This receptor was obtained from a human donor in good health (CMV status not recorded). Some clones in this sample may be carry-over from other donors' samples. The chain is made from TRBV7-2 and TRBJ2-1, with 15 bases aligning to TRBD2. Material for sequencing was PBMCs. The CDR3 is CASSSLGTSGRSSSYNEQFF. Here is the DNA: TGTGCCAGCAGCTCCCTCGGGACTAGCGGGAGGTCAAGCTCCTACAATGAGCAGTTCTTC.